The clone carrying this T cell receptor (beta chain) was observed a few times. This record belongs to a study of CD8 T cells in ankylosing spondylitis. The germline CDR1 and CDR2 sequences are MGHDK and SYGVNS. The CDR3 consists of 17 residues. V was trimmed by 3 bases and J by 0 bases, leaving 15 bases between them. TCRdb independently ran MiXCR on the 5' RACE reads; one entry per CDR3 protein. The sample includes 250,000 to 300,000 distinct CDR3 sequences, 20% of them seen just once. Material: blood, either unsorted or a sorted T cell fraction (not recorded which). The sequence derives from a male donor with ankylosing spondylitis or in good health (not recorded which). V usage is TRBV25-1 and J usage is TRBJ2-1; D remains ambiguous. The CDR3 loop reads CASSDEGPGGSYNEQFF. As DNA, the CDR3 is TGTGCCAGCAGTGACGAAGGCCCGGGCGGCTCCTACAATGAGCAGTTCTTC.